Listed here are 9 T cell receptor beta chains from one sample, sequenced in a study of T cells in Graves' hyperthyroidism and ophthalmopathy. Amplification yielded TCR beta CDR3 regions, with RNA transcripts as the source. First-round RT-PCR of the TCR CDR3 relied on the HTBI primer set. TCRdb reprocessed the multiplex PCR reads with MiXCR, giving one entry per CDR3 protein. The sample includes hundreds of thousands of distinct CDR3 sequences, roughly 40% of them seen just once. Input material: blood. Receptor source: a young man with Graves' hyperthyroidism.

The chain recombines TRBV5-1 with TRBJ1-6, with 7 nucleotides matching TRBD1. Trimming removed 4 bases from V and 7 bases from J; junction bases left unmatched: 8. CDR3 length: 15 residues. CDR1 and CDR2 from the germline V gene are SGHRS and YFSETQ. The CDR3 DNA sequence: TGCGCCAGCAGCCCGGGACAGAAGACGAATTCACCCCTCCACTTT. As protein: CASSPGQKTNSPLHF.

The chain recombines TRBV11-2 with TRBJ2-5; D could derive from TRBD1 or TRBD2 (6 bases each). Trimming removed 3 bases from V and 2 bases from J, with 16 bases in between. The CDR3 is 16 residues long. CDR1 and CDR2 (germline): SGHAT, FQNNGV. This CDR3 is CASSLGGGAGQETQYF. The CDR3 nucleotides read TGTGCCAGCAGCTTGGGGGGCGGAGCCGGGCAAGAGACCCAGTACTTC.

The rearrangement uses TRBV7-8 and TRBJ2-7; D may be TRBD1 or TRBD2 (5 bases each). This CDR3 is 16 amino acids long. Germline V gene data show CDR1 as SGHVS and CDR2 as FQNEAQ. Trimming removed 3 bases from V and 2 bases from J, with 17 bases in between. In DNA form, the CDR3 reads TGTGCCAGCAGCTTTATCGAAGGGACGGGTACCTACGAGCAGTACTTC. Translating it yields CASSFIEGTGTYEQYF.

This chain uses TRBV29-1 with TRBJ2-2; no firm D call. This CDR3 has 9 amino acids. Trimming pared 6 bases from V and 9 bases from J, leaving 5 bases between. Germline assignment: CDR1 SQVTM and CDR2 ANQGSEA. The CDR3 DNA follows: TGCAGCGTCATCAGGGAGCTGTTTTTT. Residues: CSVIRELFF.

This clonotype has only one observation. V is TRBV25-1 and J is TRBJ1-3; a possible D gene is TRBD1 (5 bases). V gave up 7 bases and J gave up 2 bases, with 9 bases separating them. The CDR3 loop spans 13 amino acids. Germline loops: CDR1 MGHDK, CDR2 SYGVNS. CDR3 in DNA: TGTGCCAGCACCCAGGGAACTGGAAACACCATATATTTT. It encodes CASTQGTGNTIYF. The full variable domain, its missing parts supplied by reference TRBV25-1 and TRBJ1-3, is EADIYQTPRYLVIGTGKKITLECSQTMGHDKMYWYQQDPGMELHLIHYSYGVNSTEKGDLSSESTVSRIRTEHFPLTLESARPSHTSQYLCASTQGTGNTIYFGEGSWLTVV.

This clonotype was seen repeatedly, ten times or more. The chain recombines TRBV29-1 with TRBJ2-7, with D hard to call. The CDR3 contains 13 residues. CDR1 SQVTM and CDR2 ANQGSEA come from the germline V gene. Trimming removed 1 base at V and 0 bases at J, with 7 bases between. CDR3 region: CSVEAISSYEQYF. The CDR3 nucleotides are TGCAGCGTTGAAGCCATCAGCTCCTACGAGCAGTACTTC.

This clonotype was picked up many times. At one boundary the junction diverges from the germline segment, which might be a read error. CDR3 nucleotides: TGTGCTAGCAGCTTAGAACCAGGGGCGGGGGAGACCCAGTACTTC. Translated, it gives CASSLEPGAGETQYF. The chain links TRBV7-7 to TRBJ2-5; D may match TRBD1 or TRBD2 (6 bases each). Germline CDR1 reads SSHAT; CDR2 reads FNYEAQ (reference sequence). The CDR3 runs to 15 residues.

This clonotype was observed many times. This rearrangement joins TRBV7-9 to TRBJ1-2; D unclear. CDR3 length equals 14 residues. The ends were cut back, 1 base at V and 2 bases at J, with 8 bases in the middle. The germline gives CDR1 SEHNR, CDR2 FQNEAQ (reference sequence). This chain's CDR3 is CASSLVPINYGYTF. Written as DNA, the CDR3 is TGTGCCAGCAGCTTAGTGCCGATCAACTATGGCTACACCTTC.

The chain recombines TRBV11-2 with TRBJ2-7; 11 bases match TRBD2. Germline V gene lookup returns CDR1 SGHAT and CDR2 FQNNGV. J was trimmed by 3 bases and V by 5 bases; bases with no gene match: 12. The CDR3 totals 17 residues. CDR3 residues: CASSTQGASGGLYEQYF. CDR3 nucleotides: TGTGCCAGCAGCACCCAGGGGGCTAGCGGGGGGCTCTACGAGCAGTACTTC.